These T cell receptor beta chains were read from a single sample in a study of T cell clones after liver transplantation. Profiled with immunoSEQ multiplex PCR; TCRdb holds only in-frame clones, not every one. The data show about 16,000 clones, more than 70% seen once. Sample: CD8+ T cells from blood, taken around 48 months after liver transplant. Receptors originate from a human patient who received a liver transplant. Some T cells may be graft donor cells. Both conserved end residues are part of each CDR3. A D gene is named only where the DNA matches it firmly. For some rows the clone size is stated as once, few or many, or as a class when expanded; others skip it.

clone_size: .; d_call: TRBD1; cdr3_length: 13; j_call: TRBJ2-2; v_call: TRBV7-6; cdr3_aa: CASIGQGPGELFF; cdr3_nt: TGTGCCAGCATCGGACAGGGTCCCGGGGAGCTGTTTTTT
clone_size: .; d_call: .; cdr3_length: 13; j_call: TRBJ2-4; v_call: TRBV27; cdr3_aa: CASATGTKNIQYF; cdr3_nt: TGTGCCAGCGCTACAGGGACCAAAAACATTCAGTACTTC
clone_size: .; d_call: TRBD1; cdr3_length: 18; j_call: TRBJ1-2; v_call: TRBV9; cdr3_aa: CASSANDRAPPLVCGYTF; cdr3_nt: TGTGCCAGCAGCGCCAACGACAGGGCCCCCCCCTTGGTCTGTGGCTACACCTTC
clone_size: .; d_call: .; cdr3_length: 14; j_call: TRBJ1-3; v_call: TRBV2; cdr3_aa: CAIALATAGNTIYF; cdr3_nt: TGTGCCATCGCTCTAGCAACAGCCGGAAACACCATATATTTT
clone_size: once; d_call: .; cdr3_length: 15; j_call: TRBJ2-7; v_call: TRBV6-7; cdr3_aa: CASSQRTGRFDEQYF; cdr3_nt: TGTGCCAGCAGTCAAAGGACCGGCCGCTTCGACGAGCAGTACTTC
clone_size: .; d_call: .; cdr3_length: 16; j_call: TRBJ1-6; v_call: TRBV4-1; cdr3_aa: CASSQDIGQLNSPLHF; cdr3_nt: TGCGCCAGCAGCCAAGATATTGGCCAGCTTAATTCACCCCTCCACTTT
clone_size: .; d_call: TRBD2; cdr3_length: 14; j_call: TRBJ2-5; v_call: TRBV2; cdr3_aa: CASLGTSGQETQYF; cdr3_nt: TGTGCCAGCTTGGGGACTAGCGGGCAAGAGACCCAGTACTTC
clone_size: medium-sized; d_call: .; cdr3_length: 13; j_call: TRBJ1-3; v_call: TRBV10-3; cdr3_aa: CAISVADGNTIYF; cdr3_nt: TGTGCCATCAGTGTGGCAGATGGAAACACCATATATTTT
clone_size: .; d_call: .; cdr3_length: 15; j_call: TRBJ2-7; v_call: TRBV5-8; cdr3_aa: CASSLWVGDSYEQYF; cdr3_nt: TGTGCCAGCAGCTTGTGGGTAGGGGACTCCTACGAGCAGTACTTC
clone_size: .; d_call: .; cdr3_length: 17; j_call: TRBJ2-4; v_call: TRBV11-2; cdr3_aa: CASSLDDIRVAKNIQYF; cdr3_nt: TGTGCCAGCAGCTTAGATGATATCAGGGTAGCCAAAAACATTCAGTACTTC
clone_size: few; d_call: .; cdr3_length: 13; j_call: TRBJ2-2; v_call: TRBV28; cdr3_aa: CASSLGETGELFF; cdr3_nt: TGTGCCAGCAGTTTAGGGGAGACCGGGGAGCTGTTTTTT
clone_size: .; d_call: TRBD2; cdr3_length: 17; j_call: TRBJ2-2; v_call: TRBV7-6; cdr3_aa: CASSPGLAGGPTGELFF; cdr3_nt: TGTGCCAGCAGCCCGGGACTAGCGGGGGGCCCAACCGGGGAGCTGTTTTTT
clone_size: .; d_call: TRBD1; cdr3_length: 16; j_call: TRBJ1-5; v_call: TRBV27; cdr3_aa: CASSRARTGHNQPQHF; cdr3_nt: TGTGCCAGCAGTCGCGCCAGGACAGGGCATAATCAGCCCCAGCATTTT
clone_size: .; d_call: .; cdr3_length: 12; j_call: TRBJ1-5; v_call: TRBV27; cdr3_aa: CASGRNNQPQHF; cdr3_nt: TGTGCCAGCGGACGGAACAATCAGCCCCAGCATTTT
clone_size: .; d_call: .; cdr3_length: 13; j_call: TRBJ1-1; v_call: TRBV27; cdr3_aa: CASSLGAATEAFF; cdr3_nt: TGTGCCAGCAGTTTAGGGGCTGCCACTGAAGCTTTCTTT
clone_size: .; d_call: .; cdr3_length: 14; j_call: TRBJ1-2; v_call: TRBV7-9; cdr3_aa: CASSPELSNYGYTF; cdr3_nt: TGTGCCAGCAGCCCCGAGTTGTCTAACTATGGCTACACCTTC
clone_size: few; d_call: .; cdr3_length: 15; j_call: TRBJ1-5; v_call: TRBV27; cdr3_aa: CASSLGTHSNQPQHF; cdr3_nt: TGTGCCAGCAGTTTGGGGACACATAGCAATCAGCCCCAGCATTTT
clone_size: .; d_call: .; cdr3_length: 18; j_call: TRBJ2-3; v_call: TRBV9; cdr3_aa: CASSVQGAGETIADTQYF; cdr3_nt: TGTGCCAGCAGCGTCCAGGGGGCGGGGGAGACCATCGCGGATACGCAGTATTTT
clone_size: .; d_call: TRBD2; cdr3_length: 15; j_call: TRBJ2-5; v_call: TRBV7-7; cdr3_aa: CASSLGGAGQETQYF; cdr3_nt: TGTGCCAGCAGCTTAGGTGGAGCGGGGCAAGAGACCCAGTACTTC
clone_size: .; d_call: .; cdr3_length: 18; j_call: TRBJ2-5; v_call: TRBV27; cdr3_aa: CASSLGWVAPGPQETQYF; cdr3_nt: TGTGCCAGCAGTTTAGGGTGGGTGGCCCCGGGCCCACAAGAGACCCAGTACTTC
clone_size: .; d_call: .; cdr3_length: 15; j_call: TRBJ2-5; v_call: TRBV6-5; cdr3_aa: CASSYTLWRMETQYF; cdr3_nt: TGTGCCAGCAGTTACACTCTTTGGAGGATGGAGACCCAGTACTTC
clone_size: .; d_call: .; cdr3_length: 16; j_call: TRBJ1-2; v_call: TRBV5-4; cdr3_aa: CASSLGPGMQLFGYTF; cdr3_nt: TGTGCCAGCAGCTTGGGGCCAGGGATGCAACTCTTTGGCTACACCTTC
clone_size: .; d_call: .; cdr3_length: 14; j_call: TRBJ2-1; v_call: TRBV5-4; cdr3_aa: CASSFSTTYNEQFF; cdr3_nt: TGTGCCAGCAGCTTTTCGACCACATACAATGAGCAGTTCTTC
clone_size: .; d_call: TRBD2; cdr3_length: 15; j_call: TRBJ2-3; v_call: TRBV7-6; cdr3_aa: CASSLGGRRADTQYF; cdr3_nt: TGTGCCAGCAGCTTAGGCGGGAGGCGGGCAGATACGCAGTATTTT
clone_size: .; d_call: .; cdr3_length: 13; j_call: TRBJ1-1; v_call: TRBV12-5; cdr3_aa: CASGLWAAAEAFF; cdr3_nt: TGTGCTAGTGGTTTGTGGGCAGCAGCTGAAGCTTTCTTT
clone_size: .; d_call: .; cdr3_length: 15; j_call: TRBJ2-2; v_call: TRBV6-6; cdr3_aa: CASTETTGYTGELFF; cdr3_nt: TGTGCCAGCACGGAGACGACAGGTTACACCGGGGAGCTGTTTTTT
clone_size: .; d_call: TRBD1; cdr3_length: 16; j_call: TRBJ1-2; v_call: TRBV7-8; cdr3_aa: CASSLVPGQGGYGYTF; cdr3_nt: TGTGCCAGCAGCTTGGTCCCGGGACAGGGCGGCTATGGCTACACCTTC
clone_size: .; d_call: .; cdr3_length: 13; j_call: TRBJ1-1; v_call: TRBV5-8; cdr3_aa: CASSLTYYTEAFF; cdr3_nt: TGTGCCAGCAGCTTGACATACTACACTGAAGCTTTCTTT
clone_size: .; d_call: .; cdr3_length: 13; j_call: TRBJ2-3; v_call: TRBV29-1; cdr3_aa: CSVAGTRTDTQYF; cdr3_nt: TGCAGCGTTGCGGGCACTCGCACAGATACGCAGTATTTT
clone_size: few; d_call: .; cdr3_length: 15; j_call: TRBJ1-5; v_call: TRBV2; cdr3_aa: CASSDEGDRGQPQHF; cdr3_nt: TGTGCCAGCAGTGACGAGGGGGACCGGGGGCAGCCCCAGCATTTT
clone_size: .; d_call: .; cdr3_length: 17; j_call: TRBJ1-2; v_call: TRBV16; cdr3_aa: CASSQENRETANYGYTF; cdr3_nt: TGTGCCAGCAGCCAAGAGAACAGGGAGACTGCTAACTATGGCTACACCTTC
clone_size: .; d_call: .; cdr3_length: 15; j_call: TRBJ1-5; v_call: TRBV6-1; cdr3_aa: CASSIDRFSNQPQHF; cdr3_nt: TGTGCCAGCAGTATTGACAGATTTTCCAATCAGCCCCAGCATTTT
clone_size: .; d_call: TRBD2; cdr3_length: 15; j_call: TRBJ2-7; v_call: TRBV13; cdr3_aa: CASSFVGLAGPEQYF; cdr3_nt: TGTGCCAGCAGCTTTGTGGGACTAGCGGGACCAGAGCAGTACTTC
clone_size: .; d_call: TRBD1; cdr3_length: 14; j_call: TRBJ2-1; v_call: TRBV6-5; cdr3_aa: CASSWTGGLDEQFF; cdr3_nt: TGTGCCAGCAGTTGGACAGGGGGCTTAGATGAGCAGTTCTTC